This T cell receptor (beta chain) came from a study of cytomegalovirus exposure and HLA in healthy donors. This clone occurred once. Amplification used 60 Vbeta primers and 13 Jbeta primers. Measured with immunoSEQ multiplex PCR; TCRdb has only the in-frame clones, and not every one. Here the sample spans about 140,000 clones, about 75% being singletons. Sample: PBMCs. The TCR originated in a man aged 40-49 years in good health and CMV-seronegative.

This chain's CDR3 is CASSPPIGGQGAYEQYF. In nucleotides, the CDR3 is TGTGCCAGCTCACCACCGATTGGGGGACAGGGAGCCTACGAGCAGTACTTC. V and J are TRBV18 and TRBJ2-7, with 9 bases lining up with TRBD1. Trimming removed 0 bases from V and 2 bases from J; junction bases left unmatched: 8. The germline V gene has CDR1 KGHSH and CDR2 LQKENI. CDR3 length equals 17 residues.